Following are 22 T cell receptor beta chains from one sample sequenced in a study of cytomegalovirus exposure and HLA in healthy donors. PCR involved 60 Vbeta and 13 Jbeta primers. Profiled with immunoSEQ multiplex PCR; TCRdb holds only in-frame clones, not every one. The sample has about 210,000 clones, just under 80% seen once. Input material: PBMCs. These receptors were taken from a boy aged 5 to 17 in good health and CMV-seronegative.

This clone showed up just once. CDR3 in DNA: TGCGCCAGCAGCCAAGACGGGTTTGAAGCTTTCTTT. It codes for CASSQDGFEAFF. This chain joins TRBV4-1 and TRBJ1-1, with D uncertain. The germline CDR1 and CDR2 sequences are MGHRA and YSYEKL. Trimming left V 0 bases short and J 7 bases short, with 6 bases between. The CDR3 runs to 12 residues.

V is TRBV11-3 and J is TRBJ2-7; 7 bases agree with TRBD1. The CDR3 contains 16 residues. V dropped 1 base and J dropped 1; count of bases not matched to a gene: 7. Germline CDR1 reads SGHNT; CDR2 reads YENEEA. The CDR3 here is CASSLAPDRLSYEQYF. The CDR3 bases are TGTGCCAGCAGCTTAGCTCCGGACAGGCTATCCTACGAGCAGTACTTC.

This clone has a handful of counts. The V and J genes are TRBV6-1 and TRBJ2-5, with 9 bases fitting TRBD1. The CDR3 sequence is 15 residues long. CDR1 is MNHNS and CDR2 is SASEGT in the germline V gene. Trimming at V came to 6 bases and at J to 1 base, leaving 6 bases not matched to a gene. DNA of the CDR3: TGTGCCAGCAGCCTGCCGGGACAGGGCCAAGAGACCCAGTACTTC. Amino acid sequence: CASSLPGQGQETQYF.

The V gene is TRBV29-1, the J gene TRBJ1-1; D is ambiguous. V was shortened by 7 bases and J by 0 bases, with 12 bases between the two germline ends. In germline, CDR1 is SQVTM, CDR2 ANQGSEA. This CDR3 comprises 13 residues. CDR3 nucleotides: TGCAGCGCCGAGGAGATGATGAACACTGAAGCTTTCTTT. This gives the protein CSAEEMMNTEAFF.

On this clone itself: The sample holds other DNA sequences that translate to the same CDR3. The rearrangement uses TRBV7-2 and TRBJ2-3; TRBD2 agrees at 10 bases. This CDR3 region has 16 residues. The germline CDR1 and CDR2 sequences are SGHTA and FQGNSA. With V trimmed by 1 base and J by 3 bases, 4 bases remained unmatched. CDR3 region: CASSLGLAGGTDTQYF. The CDR3 DNA sequence: TGTGCCAGCAGCTTAGGGTTAGCGGGGGGAACAGATACGCAGTATTTT.

This chain uses TRBV6-6 with TRBJ2-5; D is perhaps TRBD2 (7 bases). The DNA end is more similar to TRBJ2-7, so the J call may be wrong. This CDR3 region has 14 residues. Germline-derived CDR1 and CDR2 are MNHNY and SVGAGI (reference sequence). This CDR3 is CASSYRGGLSEQYF. The CDR3 DNA follows: TGTGCCAGCAGTTACAGGGGGGGTCTAAGCGAGCAGTACTTC.

The CDR3 DNA sequence: TGTGCCAGCAGTGTAATACCGACTTTGACCTACGAGCAGTACTTC. Translating it yields CASSVIPTLTYEQYF. The V gene is TRBV2, the J gene TRBJ2-7; D remains ambiguous. The CDR3 extends over 15 amino acids. Germline V CDR1 and CDR2: SNHLY, FYNNEI. Between the trimmed V and J ends, which lost 4 bases and 2 bases, there was a span of 15 bases. The variable domain in full, with the rest retrieved from reference TRBV2 and TRBJ2-7, is EPEVTQTPSHQVTQMGQEVILRCVPISNHLYFYWYRQILGQKVEFLVSFYNNEISEKSEIFDDQFSVERPDGSNFTLKIRSTKLEDSAMYFCASSVIPTLTYEQYFGPGTRLTVT.

This clone was counted a few times. This chain joins TRBV14 and TRBJ1-1, with D possibly matching TRBD1 (6 bases). CDR1 is SGHDN, CDR2 FVKESK, per germline. V was cut by 1 base and J by 6 bases, with 18 bases left in between. CDR3 length: 16 residues. CDR3 protein: CASSQVLVRGAPEAFF. The CDR3, as DNA: TGTGCCAGCAGCCAAGTACTCGTCCGGGGGGCTCCTGAAGCTTTCTTT.

This chain links TRBV2 with TRBJ2-7, with D perhaps TRBD1 (5 bases). The germline gives CDR1 SNHLY, CDR2 FYNNEI. CDR3 length: 15 residues. Trimming shortened V by 6 bases and J by 2 bases, and 17 bases separated the two germline ends. The CDR3 nucleotides read TGTGCCAGCAGGCAGGACAATCCCGACACCTACGAGCAGTACTTC. Its protein is CASRQDNPDTYEQYF.

The gene calls are TRBV30 and TRBJ2-1; perhaps TRBD2 as D (6 bases). This CDR3 region has 14 residues. V dropped 4 bases and J dropped 9 bases, with 19 bases sitting between them. Germline lookup yields CDR1 GTSNPN and CDR2 SVGIG (reference sequence). This CDR3 reads CAWNPGRGGGEQFF. DNA for the CDR3: TGTGCCTGGAACCCTGGGCGGGGAGGCGGTGAGCAGTTCTTC. Based on the CDR3 plus reference TRBV30 and TRBJ2-1, the full variable domain is SQTIHQWPATLVQPVGSPLSLECTVEGTSNPNLYWYRQAAGRGLQLLFYSVGIGQISSEVPQNLSASRPQDRQFILSSKKLLLSDSGFYLCAWNPGRGGGEQFFGPGTRLTVL.

The rearrangement links TRBV6-1 to TRBJ1-5; 7 nucleotides agree with TRBD1. The CDR3 runs to 15 residues. The trim removed 3 bases at V and 3 bases at J, leaving 5 bases unmatched. Germline loops: CDR1 MNHNS, CDR2 SASEGT. The CDR3 nucleotides read TGTGCCAGCAGTGAGATACAGGGGCCCAATCAGCCCCAGCATTTT. Translated: CASSEIQGPNQPQHF.

The V gene is TRBV27, the J gene TRBJ2-2; 8 nucleotides agree with TRBD2. The CDR3 runs 16 residues. J gave up 7 bases and V 7 bases, and 14 bases lay outside the gene matches. In germline, CDR1 is MNHEY, CDR2 SMNVEV (reference sequence). CDR3 region: CASTSPGLVGDGELFF. CDR3 coding DNA: TGTGCCAGCACTTCTCCGGGACTAGTGGGTGACGGGGAGCTGTTTTTT.

The chain joins TRBV5-5 to TRBJ1-1, with 8 nucleotides matching TRBD1. Trimming at V came to 5 bases and at J to 1 base, leaving 10 bases not matched to a gene. The CDR3 runs 16 residues. Germline V CDR1 and CDR2: SGHKS, YYEKEE (reference sequence). Here the CDR3 DNA reads TGTGCCAGCAGGTTACTCTTGGACAGGGCGAACACTGAAGCTTTCTTT. Amino acid sequence: CASRLLLDRANTEAFF.

The chain links TRBV19 to TRBJ2-7; a weak D match, TRBD1 (6 bases). Germline-derived CDR1 and CDR2 are LNHDA and SQIVND (reference sequence). This CDR3 region has 13 residues. The germline V and J ends were trimmed by 8 bases and 1 base, with 12 bases remaining between them. The CDR3 coding sequence is TGTGCCAGTGCATACAGGGCGTCCTACGAGCAGTACTTC. This sequence encodes CASAYRASYEQYF.

The chain is built from TRBV7-2 and TRBJ2-3, with a weak D call TRBD1 (6 bases). Looked up from germline, CDR1 is SGHTA and CDR2 is FQGNSA. This CDR3 has 15 amino acids. V dropped 0 bases and J dropped 8 bases, with 15 bases sitting between them. CDR3 sequence reads: CASSLAKGVLGTQYF. The CDR3, as DNA: TGTGCCAGCAGCTTAGCAAAGGGGGTTTTGGGTACGCAGTATTTT.

This chain uses TRBV30 with TRBJ1-3; D gene uncertain. Germline lookup yields CDR1 GTSNPN and CDR2 SVGIG (reference sequence). Trimming shortened V by 1 base and J by 4 bases, and 5 bases separated the two germline ends. The CDR3 covers 12 residues. The CDR3 loop reads CAWSAGGNTIYF. Here the CDR3 DNA reads TGTGCCTGGAGTGCCGGGGGAAACACCATATATTTT. Full variable domain (rest looked up from reference TRBV30 and TRBJ1-3): SQTIHQWPATLVQPVGSPLSLECTVEGTSNPNLYWYRQAAGRGLQLLFYSVGIGQISSEVPQNLSASRPQDRQFILSSKKLLLSDSGFYLCAWSAGGNTIYFGEGSWLTVV.

The CDR3 coding sequence is TGTGCCAGCAGTGTGCCCTCCTACGAGCAGTACTTC. It specifies CASSVPSYEQYF. The chain uses TRBV6-6 and TRBJ2-5; no definite D call. TRBJ2-7 matches the DNA end more closely, so the J call is doubtful. This CDR3 is 12 amino acids long. Germline loops: CDR1 MNHNY, CDR2 SVGAGI (reference sequence).

This chain uses TRBV5-6 with TRBJ1-1, with D possibly TRBD1 on 6 matching bases. V shed 0 bases and J shed 5 bases, with 14 bases lying between them. CDR3 length equals 15 residues. Germline assignment: CDR1 SGHDT and CDR2 YYEEEE. The CDR3 coding sequence is TGTGCCAGCAGCTTGGCAACAGGGTGGTGGACTGAAGCTTTCTTT. Its translation is CASSLATGWWTEAFF. The whole variable domain, filled in from reference TRBV5-6 and TRBJ1-1, reads DAGVTQSPTHLIKTRGQQVTLRCSPKSGHDTVSWYQQALGQGPQFIFQYYEEEERQRGNFPDRFSGHQFPNYSSELNVNALLLGDSALYLCASSLATGWWTEAFFGQGTRLTVV.

The chain employs TRBV7-9 and TRBJ2-1, with 8 bases matching TRBD2. V lost 6 bases to trimming and J lost 11 bases; unmatched junction nucleotides: 21. This CDR3 is 17 amino acids long. Germline V gene lookup returns CDR1 SEHNR and CDR2 FQNEAQ (reference sequence). Here the CDR3 reads CASRLPPRGTSALQQFF. DNA of the CDR3: TGTGCCAGCAGATTACCCCCTCGGGGGACTAGTGCCCTACAGCAGTTCTTC.

The chain joins TRBV6-6 to TRBJ2-1, with a possible D match to TRBD2 (5 bases). The CDR3 has 14 amino acids. Per the germline V gene, CDR1 is MNHNY and CDR2 is SVGAGI (reference sequence). Deletions cut 7 bases from V and 5 bases from J, with 15 bases between. CDR3 nucleotides: TGTGCCAGCATTTTTAGCGAGAGGAACAATGAGCAGTTCTTC. Its translation: CASIFSERNNEQFF.

V is TRBV11-2 and J is TRBJ2-3; unclear D gene. The CDR3 spans 15 residues. Deletions cut 3 bases from V and 4 bases from J, with 14 bases between. Germline values: CDR1 SGHAT, CDR2 FQNNGV. In DNA form, the CDR3 reads TGTGCCAGCAGCTTCCCAGGCCGTATTTCAGATACGCAGTATTTT. Translated: CASSFPGRISDTQYF.

The chain couples TRBV27 to TRBJ2-7; 9 bases are a match to TRBD2. Germline CDR1 and CDR2: MNHEY and SMNVEV (reference sequence). The CDR3 runs 14 residues. Germline trimming cut 7 bases from V and 5 bases from J; bases unmatched to any gene: 9. CDR3 amino acids: CASKISGRGHEQYF. CDR3 nucleotides: TGTGCCAGCAAAATTAGCGGGAGAGGACACGAGCAGTACTTC.